Given below is one T cell receptor beta chain in context. This sample is drawn from a study of T cell responses to AZD1222 COVID-19 vaccine. TCRdb's copy holds only in-frame clones and misses some; the assay was immunoSEQ multiplex PCR. The repertoire includes about 110,000 clones, about 86% of them detected once, and around 3.2% sits in the top ten. V lost 7 bases and J lost 9, with 16 bases in between. The CDR3 consists of 13 residues. Germline V lookup: CDR1 MNHEY, CDR2 SVGAGI. V usage is TRBV6-5 and J usage is TRBJ1-3; D remains ambiguous. The receptor comes from an adult in good health. Here the sequenced sample was peripheral blood, taken on day 0 of AZD1222 vaccination. For the CDR3, the DNA is TGTGCCAGCAACCCGGGCCGACCGTCCACCATATATTTT. It translates to CASNPGRPSTIYF.